Below are 12 T cell receptor beta chains sequenced from a single sample in a study of blood T cell repertoires in COVID-19. This table comes from immunoSEQ multiplex PCR, and its TCRdb copy is limited to in-frame clones, with some not included. This sample carries 150,000 to 200,000 clones, approximately 90% of them seen once, and the ten largest clones take 2.9%. The source material was peripheral blood. The receptors here all came from a woman aged 25-40 years with active or convalescent COVID-19.

V gene TRBV11-3 combines with J gene TRBJ2-1, with D possibly TRBD1 on 6 matching bases. The ends were cut back, 1 base at V and 7 bases at J, with 17 bases in the middle. Germline CDR1 is SGHNT and CDR2 is YENEEA. The CDR3 contains 16 residues. Here the CDR3 reads CASSLGGRGFRNEQFF. CDR3 nucleotide sequence: TGTGCCAGCAGCTTAGGTGGCAGGGGTTTTAGGAATGAGCAGTTCTTC. Filled out from reference TRBV11-3 and TRBJ2-1, the complete variable domain reads EAGVVQSPRYKIIEKKQPVAFWCNPISGHNTLYWYLQNLGQGPELLIRYENEEAVDDSQLPKDRFSAERLKGVDSTLKIQPAELGDSAVYLCASSLGGRGFRNEQFFGPGTRLTVL.

V is TRBV25-1 and J is TRBJ1-2; tentative D call: TRBD1 (5 bases). Trimming cost V 6 bases and J 3 bases, with 8 bases left between them. Germline V gives CDR1 MGHDK, CDR2 SYGVNS. CDR3 length: 12 amino acids. CDR3 protein: CASSGTHYGYTF. The CDR3 DNA follows: TGTGCCAGCAGCGGGACTCACTATGGCTACACCTTC.

This clone was counted a single time. J is TRBJ1-4 and V is TRBV4-1; 8 bases are shared with TRBD1. The germline gives CDR1 MGHRA, CDR2 YSYEKL. The CDR3 totals 15 residues. Losses at the gene ends were 3 bases for V and 5 bases for J; bases not matched to a gene: 5. Here the CDR3 reads CASSQGQAGNEKLFF. In nucleotides, the CDR3 is TGCGCCAGCAGCCAGGGACAGGCTGGAAATGAAAAACTGTTTTTT.

The chain carries TRBV4-1 and TRBJ2-1, with 8 bases lining up with TRBD2. The junction had 9 bases not matched to a gene; V was cut back by 3 bases and J by 8 bases. This CDR3 spans 15 amino acids. Germline V gene data show CDR1 as MGHRA and CDR2 as YSYEKL. The CDR3 coding sequence is TGCGCCAGCAGCCAGGGGGGACTAGGGTTTCATGAGCAGTTCTTC. It yields the protein CASSQGGLGFHEQFF.

This clone was seen a few times. The chain has TRBV2 and TRBJ1-5; D uncertain. The length of the CDR3 is 13 residues. Trimming stripped 6 bases from V and 4 bases from J, with 10 bases between. Germline values: CDR1 SNHLY, CDR2 FYNNEI. The CDR3 loop reads CASRIEQNQPQHF. The CDR3 DNA is TGTGCCAGCAGAATAGAACAGAATCAGCCCCAGCATTTT.

The DNA for the CDR3 is TGTGCCAGCTCACTTAACAGGGGTAGCAATCAGCCCCAGCATTTT. Its protein is CASSLNRGSNQPQHF. The chain couples TRBV18 to TRBJ1-5; 7 bases match TRBD1. V gave up 4 bases and J gave up 0 bases; unmatched junction bases: 3. The CDR3 loop spans 15 amino acids. Germline V gene sequence: CDR1 KGHSH, CDR2 LQKENI.

This clone was seen more than once but under ten times. The J gene is TRBJ2-2, the V gene TRBV4-1, with a possible D match to TRBD2 (5 bases). This CDR3 is built from 18 residues. Trimming removed 0 bases at V and 6 bases at J, with 20 bases between. Per the germline V gene, CDR1 is MGHRA and CDR2 is YSYEKL. The CDR3, as DNA: TGCGCCAGCAGCCAAGATACTCATAATCCGGGAAGGGCCGGGGAGCTGTTTTTT. It yields the protein CASSQDTHNPGRAGELFF.

The chain uses TRBV28 and TRBJ2-1, with 8 bases matching TRBD1. This CDR3 comprises 12 residues. Germline lookup yields CDR1 MDHEN and CDR2 SYDVKM. The trim removed 5 bases at V and 9 bases at J, leaving 3 bases unmatched. The CDR3 sequence is CASSPDRGEQFF. The CDR3 DNA sequence: TGTGCCAGCAGTCCCGACAGGGGTGAGCAGTTCTTC.

This clone came up a few times. The rearrangement joins TRBV2 to TRBJ1-1; TRBD1 matches at 9 bases. V lost 5 bases and J lost 5; bases outside the gene matches: 6. Germline CDR1 and CDR2: SNHLY and FYNNEI. The CDR3 is made up of 14 amino acids. CDR3 bases: TGTGCCAGCAGTCTGACAGGGGGTAGGACTGAAGCTTTCTTT. This translates into CASSLTGGRTEAFF.

The J gene is TRBJ1-1, the V gene TRBV7-9, with 7 bases lining up with TRBD1. The CDR3 loop spans 15 amino acids. Trimming at V came to 4 bases and at J to 1 base, leaving 6 bases not matched to a gene. Germline loops: CDR1 SEHNR, CDR2 FQNEAQ (reference sequence). CDR3 nucleotide sequence: TGTGCCAGCAGCTACAGGGACAGCTCGAACACTGAAGCTTTCTTT. Its translation: CASSYRDSSNTEAFF.

V and J are TRBV10-2 and TRBJ2-3; 7 bases map to TRBD2. CDR1 and CDR2 from the germline V gene are WSHSY and SAAADI. V dropped 3 bases and J dropped 2; count of bases not matched to a gene: 5. The CDR3 has 15 amino acids. The DNA of the CDR3 is TGCGCCAGCAGTGATGTAGCGGGTTACACAGATACGCAGTATTTT. Residues: CASSDVAGYTDTQYF.

This chain joins TRBV10-2 and TRBJ1-5; no firm D call. Per germline, CDR1 WSHSY and CDR2 SAAADI. V lost 0 bases, J lost 4 bases, and 4 bases lay in between. The CDR3 is made up of 13 amino acids. The CDR3 nucleotides read TGCGCCAGCAGTGAGTCCCGGAATCAGCCCCAGCATTTT. Encoded protein: CASSESRNQPQHF.